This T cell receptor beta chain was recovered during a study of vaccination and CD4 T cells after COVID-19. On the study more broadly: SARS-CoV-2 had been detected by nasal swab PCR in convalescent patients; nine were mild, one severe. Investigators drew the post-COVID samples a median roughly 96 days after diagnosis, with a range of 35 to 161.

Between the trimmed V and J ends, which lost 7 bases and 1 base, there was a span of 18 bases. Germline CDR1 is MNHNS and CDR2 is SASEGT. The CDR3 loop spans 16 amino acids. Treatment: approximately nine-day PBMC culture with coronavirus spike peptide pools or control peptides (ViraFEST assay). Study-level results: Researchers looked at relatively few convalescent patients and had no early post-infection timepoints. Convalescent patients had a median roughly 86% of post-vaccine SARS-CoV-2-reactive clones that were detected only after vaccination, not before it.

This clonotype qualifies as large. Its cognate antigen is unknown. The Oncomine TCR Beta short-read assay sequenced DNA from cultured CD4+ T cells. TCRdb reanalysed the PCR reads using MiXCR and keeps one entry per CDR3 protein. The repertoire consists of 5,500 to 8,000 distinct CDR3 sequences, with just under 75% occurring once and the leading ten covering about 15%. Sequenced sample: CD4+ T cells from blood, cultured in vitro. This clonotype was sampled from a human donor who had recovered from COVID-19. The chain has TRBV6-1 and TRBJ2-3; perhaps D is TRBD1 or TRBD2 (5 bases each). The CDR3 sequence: CASINGRRGRTDTQYF. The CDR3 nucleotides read TGTGCCAGCATTAACGGAAGACGGGGACGCACAGATACGCAGTATTTT.